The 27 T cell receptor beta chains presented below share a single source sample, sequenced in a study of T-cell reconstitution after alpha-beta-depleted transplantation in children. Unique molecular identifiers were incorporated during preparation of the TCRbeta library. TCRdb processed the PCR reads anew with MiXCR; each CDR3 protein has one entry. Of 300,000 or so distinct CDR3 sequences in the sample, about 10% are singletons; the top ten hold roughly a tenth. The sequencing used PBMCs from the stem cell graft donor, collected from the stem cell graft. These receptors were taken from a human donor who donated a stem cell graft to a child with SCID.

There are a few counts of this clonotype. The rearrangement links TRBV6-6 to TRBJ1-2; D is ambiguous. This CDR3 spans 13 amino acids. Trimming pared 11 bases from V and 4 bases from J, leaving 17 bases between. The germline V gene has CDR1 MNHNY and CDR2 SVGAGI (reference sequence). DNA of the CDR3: TGTGCCGGCATAAGTCCGGGTACCTATGGCTACACCTTC. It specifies CAGISPGTYGYTF.

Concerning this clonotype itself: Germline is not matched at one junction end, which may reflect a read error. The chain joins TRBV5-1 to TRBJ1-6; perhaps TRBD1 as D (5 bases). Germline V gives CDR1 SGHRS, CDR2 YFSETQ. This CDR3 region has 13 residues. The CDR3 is CASSSQGNSPIHF. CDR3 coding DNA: TGCGCCAGCAGCTCCCAGGGAAATTCACCCATCCACTTT.

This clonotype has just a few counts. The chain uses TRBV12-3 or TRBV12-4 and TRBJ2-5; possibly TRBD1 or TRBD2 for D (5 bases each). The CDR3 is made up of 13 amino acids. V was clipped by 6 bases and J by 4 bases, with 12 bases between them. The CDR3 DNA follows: TGTGCCAGCAGCGACAGTGGGGGAGAGACCCAGTACTTC. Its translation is CASSDSGGETQYF.

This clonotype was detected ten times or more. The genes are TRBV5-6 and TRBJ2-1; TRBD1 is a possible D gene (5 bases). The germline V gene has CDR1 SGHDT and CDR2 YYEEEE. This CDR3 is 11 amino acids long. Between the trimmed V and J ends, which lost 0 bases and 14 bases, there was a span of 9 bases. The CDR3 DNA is TGTGCCAGCAGCTTGGGCAGGGTTGAGTTCTTC. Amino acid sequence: CASSLGRVEFF.

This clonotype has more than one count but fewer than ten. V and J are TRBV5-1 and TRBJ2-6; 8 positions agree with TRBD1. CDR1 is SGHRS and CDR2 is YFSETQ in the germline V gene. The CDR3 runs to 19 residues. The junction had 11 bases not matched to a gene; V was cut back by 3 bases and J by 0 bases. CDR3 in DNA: TGCGCCAGCAGCTCTACAGCCCGTACAGGGGGCTCTGGGGCCAACGTCCTGACTTTC. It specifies CASSSTARTGGSGANVLTF. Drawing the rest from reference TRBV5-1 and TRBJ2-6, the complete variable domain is KAGVTQTPRYLIKTRGQQVTLSCSPISGHRSVSWYQQTPGQGLQFLFEYFSETQRNKGNFPGRFSGRQFSNSRSEMNVSTLELGDSALYLCASSSTARTGGSGANVLTFGAGSRLTVL.

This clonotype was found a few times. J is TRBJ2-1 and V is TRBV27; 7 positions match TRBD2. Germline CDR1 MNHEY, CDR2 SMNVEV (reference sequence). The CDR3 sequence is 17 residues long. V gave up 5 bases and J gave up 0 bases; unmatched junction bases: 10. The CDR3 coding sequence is TGTGCCAGCAGTCCCGGCGGTGGCGGGAGCTCCTACAATGAGCAGTTCTTC. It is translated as CASSPGGGGSSYNEQFF.

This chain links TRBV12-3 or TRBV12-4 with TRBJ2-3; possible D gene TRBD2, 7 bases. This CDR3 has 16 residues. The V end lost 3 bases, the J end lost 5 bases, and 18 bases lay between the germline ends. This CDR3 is CASSFSWGGSGDTQYF. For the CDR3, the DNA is TGTGCCAGCAGTTTTTCCTGGGGGGGCTCGGGAGATACGCAGTATTTT.

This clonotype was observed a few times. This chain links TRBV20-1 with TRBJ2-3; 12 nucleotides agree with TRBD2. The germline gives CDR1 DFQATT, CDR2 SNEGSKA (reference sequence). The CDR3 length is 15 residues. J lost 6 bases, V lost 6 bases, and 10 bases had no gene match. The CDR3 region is CSANSLAGGPDTQYF. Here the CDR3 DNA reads TGCAGTGCAAATTCCCTAGCGGGGGGGCCGGATACGCAGTATTTT.

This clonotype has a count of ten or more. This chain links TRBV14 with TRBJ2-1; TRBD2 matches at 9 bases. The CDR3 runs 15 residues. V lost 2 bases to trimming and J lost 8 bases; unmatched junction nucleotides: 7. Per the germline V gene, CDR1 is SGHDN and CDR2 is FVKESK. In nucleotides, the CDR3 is TGTGCCAGCAGCCAACAGCTAGCGGGGAACGATGAGCAGTTCTTC. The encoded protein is CASSQQLAGNDEQFF.

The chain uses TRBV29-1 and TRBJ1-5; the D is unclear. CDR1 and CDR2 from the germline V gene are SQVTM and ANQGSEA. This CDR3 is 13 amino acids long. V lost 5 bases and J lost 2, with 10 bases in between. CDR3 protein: CSVRVDGNQPQHF. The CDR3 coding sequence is TGCAGCGTTCGAGTGGATGGCAATCAGCCCCAGCATTTT.

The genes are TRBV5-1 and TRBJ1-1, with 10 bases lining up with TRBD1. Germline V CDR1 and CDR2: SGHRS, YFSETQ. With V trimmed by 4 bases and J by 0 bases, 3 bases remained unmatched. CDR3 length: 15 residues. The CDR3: CASSVDRGLNTEAFF. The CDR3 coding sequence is TGCGCCAGCAGCGTTGACAGGGGGCTGAACACTGAAGCTTTCTTT.

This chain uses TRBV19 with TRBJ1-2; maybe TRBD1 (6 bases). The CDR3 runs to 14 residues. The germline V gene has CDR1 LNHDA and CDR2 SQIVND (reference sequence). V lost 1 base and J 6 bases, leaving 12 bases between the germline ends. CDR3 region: CASSIGGGADGYTF. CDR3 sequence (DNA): TGTGCCAGTAGTATAGGTGGGGGCGCGGATGGCTACACCTTC.

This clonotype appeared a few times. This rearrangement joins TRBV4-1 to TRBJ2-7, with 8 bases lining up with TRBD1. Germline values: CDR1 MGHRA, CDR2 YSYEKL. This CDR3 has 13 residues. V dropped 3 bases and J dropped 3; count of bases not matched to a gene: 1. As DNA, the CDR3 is TGCGCCAGCAGCCACACAGGGGGCTACGAGCAGTACTTC. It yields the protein CASSHTGGYEQYF.

The CDR3 sequence: CASSSPGGYNEQFF. The CDR3, as DNA: TGCGCCAGCAGCTCTCCGGGGGGGTACAATGAGCAGTTCTTC. The rearrangement uses TRBV5-1 and TRBJ2-1; 8 bases match TRBD2. In germline, CDR1 is SGHRS, CDR2 YFSETQ. With 3 bases clipped from V and 4 bases from J, the junction kept 3 bases outside the gene matches. This CDR3 is built from 14 residues.

The CDR3 here is CASSPKGGQETQYF. CDR3 nucleotide sequence: TGTGCCAGCAGCCCGAAAGGAGGCCAAGAGACCCAGTACTTC. The V gene is TRBV7-9, the J gene TRBJ2-5; maybe TRBD2 (5 bases). Trimming removed 5 bases at V and 1 base at J, with 11 bases between. The CDR3 is 14 amino acids. Germline V gene lookup returns CDR1 SEHNR and CDR2 FQNEAQ (reference sequence).

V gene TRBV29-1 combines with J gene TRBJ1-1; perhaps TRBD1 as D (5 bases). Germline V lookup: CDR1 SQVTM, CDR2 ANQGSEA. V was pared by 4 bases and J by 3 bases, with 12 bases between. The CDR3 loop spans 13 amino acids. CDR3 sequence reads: CSVVRREDTEAFF. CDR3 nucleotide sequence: TGCAGCGTTGTTCGCAGGGAGGACACTGAAGCTTTCTTT.

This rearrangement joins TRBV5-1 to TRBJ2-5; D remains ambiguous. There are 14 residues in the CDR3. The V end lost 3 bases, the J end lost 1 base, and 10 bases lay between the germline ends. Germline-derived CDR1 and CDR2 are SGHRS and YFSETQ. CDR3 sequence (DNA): TGCGCCAGCAGCTCGGCCGTGGGCCAAGAGACCCAGTACTTC. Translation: CASSSAVGQETQYF.

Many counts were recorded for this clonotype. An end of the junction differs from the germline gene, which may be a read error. In DNA, the CDR3 is TGTGCCAGCAGGGTGAAGACTGAAGCTTTCTTT. It translates to CASRVKTEAFF. The chain uses TRBV6-6 and TRBJ1-1, with no clear D. The CDR3 totals 11 residues. Germline V lookup: CDR1 MNHNY, CDR2 SVGAGI (reference sequence).

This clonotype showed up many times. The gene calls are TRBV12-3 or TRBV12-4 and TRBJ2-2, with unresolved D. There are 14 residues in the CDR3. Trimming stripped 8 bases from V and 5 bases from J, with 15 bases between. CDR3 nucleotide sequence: TGTGCCAGCCGCTTTGGCAGTTGGACCGGGGAGCTGTTTTTT. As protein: CASRFGSWTGELFF.

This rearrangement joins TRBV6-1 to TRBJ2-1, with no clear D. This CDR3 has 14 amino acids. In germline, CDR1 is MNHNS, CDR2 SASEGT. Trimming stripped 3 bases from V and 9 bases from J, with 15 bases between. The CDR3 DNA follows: TGTGCCAGCAGTGAGATAGTCACTCCGGTTGAGCAGTTCTTC. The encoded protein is CASSEIVTPVEQFF.

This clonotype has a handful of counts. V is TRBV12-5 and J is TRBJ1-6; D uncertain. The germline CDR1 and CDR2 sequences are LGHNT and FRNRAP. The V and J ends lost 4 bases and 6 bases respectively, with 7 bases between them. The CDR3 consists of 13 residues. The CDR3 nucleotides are TGTGCTAGTGGTTATACTCTTAATTCACCCCTCCACTTT. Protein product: CASGYTLNSPLHF.

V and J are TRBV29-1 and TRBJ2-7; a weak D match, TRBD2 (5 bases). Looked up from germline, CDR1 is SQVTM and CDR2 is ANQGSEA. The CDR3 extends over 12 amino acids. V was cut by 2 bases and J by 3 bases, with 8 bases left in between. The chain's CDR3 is CSVESSGYEQYF. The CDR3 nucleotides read TGCAGCGTTGAAAGCAGCGGCTACGAGCAGTACTTC.

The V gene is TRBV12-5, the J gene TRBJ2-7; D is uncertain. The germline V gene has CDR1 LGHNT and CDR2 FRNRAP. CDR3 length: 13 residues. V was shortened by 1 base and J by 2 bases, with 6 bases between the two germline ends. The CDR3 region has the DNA TGTGCTAGTGGTTTGGCACAGACCTACGAGCAGTACTTC. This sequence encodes CASGLAQTYEQYF.

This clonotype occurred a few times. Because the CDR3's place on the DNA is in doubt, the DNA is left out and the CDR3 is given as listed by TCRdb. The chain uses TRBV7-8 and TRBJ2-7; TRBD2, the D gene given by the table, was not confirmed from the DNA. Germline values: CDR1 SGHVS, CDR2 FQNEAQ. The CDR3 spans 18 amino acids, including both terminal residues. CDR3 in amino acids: CASSVDEQYFGPGLKQYF.

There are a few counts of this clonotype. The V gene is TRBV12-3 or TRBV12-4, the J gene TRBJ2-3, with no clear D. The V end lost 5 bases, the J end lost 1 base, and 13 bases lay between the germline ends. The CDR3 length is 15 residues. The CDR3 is CASSEKSIGTDTQYF. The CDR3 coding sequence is TGTGCCAGCAGTGAGAAGAGTATCGGCACAGATACGCAGTATTTT.

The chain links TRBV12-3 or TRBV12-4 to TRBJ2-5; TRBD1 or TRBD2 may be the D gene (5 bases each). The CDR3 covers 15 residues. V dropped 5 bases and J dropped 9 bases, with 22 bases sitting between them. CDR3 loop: CASSRETRVMGAQYF. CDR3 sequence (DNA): TGTGCCAGCAGTCGAGAGACTCGGGTAATGGGGGCCCAGTACTTC.

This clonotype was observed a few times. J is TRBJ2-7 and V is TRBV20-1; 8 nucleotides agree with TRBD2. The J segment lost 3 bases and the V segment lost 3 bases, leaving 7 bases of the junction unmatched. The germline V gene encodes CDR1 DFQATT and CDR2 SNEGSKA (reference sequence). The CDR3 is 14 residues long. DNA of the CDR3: TGCAGTGCTAGGGCCCTCGGGGGGGACTACGAGCAGTACTTC. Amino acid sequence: CSARALGGDYEQYF.